This T cell receptor (beta chain) appears in the sequencing data of a study of cytomegalovirus exposure and HLA in healthy donors. About the research overall: Early released data had around 88 million unique TCRs, all coming from HLA-typed donors. Broader study findings: Later analysis identified a missense DCLRE1C variant that was linked to TCR beta V- and J-gene trimming. There were some V segments, including TRBV6-2 and TRBV6-3, excluded as indistinguishable. CMV serostatus was the only immune exposure information that was available.

13 Jbeta primers and 60 Vbeta primers were used for the PCR. Sequenced by immunoSEQ multiplex PCR; TCRdb stores in-frame clones only, minus some. The table has some 200,000 clones, approximately 12% seen once. The CDR3 spans 13 residues. CDR1 ENHRY and CDR2 SYGVKD come from the germline V gene. The junction had 3 bases not matched to a gene; V was cut back by 9 bases and J by 2 bases. As concerns this clone: Its antigen is not identified.

The chain carries TRBV10-3 and TRBJ2-5; TRBD2 agrees at 10 bases. The sample consisted of PBMCs. This sequence was found in a man in his fifties or sixties in good health and CMV-seropositive. CDR3 in DNA: TGTGCCATAACTAGCGGGGAGCAAGAGACCCAGTACTTC. Amino acid sequence: CAITSGEQETQYF.